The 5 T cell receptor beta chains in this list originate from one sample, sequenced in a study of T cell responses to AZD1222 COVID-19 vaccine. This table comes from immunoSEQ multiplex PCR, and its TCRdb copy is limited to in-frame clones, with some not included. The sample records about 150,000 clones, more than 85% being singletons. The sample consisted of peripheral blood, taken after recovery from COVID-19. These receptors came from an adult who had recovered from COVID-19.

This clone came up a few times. CDR3 sequence (DNA): TGCGCCAGCAGTCGGGACAGCCGAGATAATTCACCCCTCCACTTT. Protein product: CASSRDSRDNSPLHF. This sequence joins TRBV10-1 and TRBJ1-6, with 7 positions matching TRBD1. The trim removed 5 bases at V and 5 bases at J, leaving 6 bases unmatched. The CDR3 extends over 15 amino acids. CDR1 WNHNN and CDR2 SYGVQD come from the germline V gene (reference sequence).

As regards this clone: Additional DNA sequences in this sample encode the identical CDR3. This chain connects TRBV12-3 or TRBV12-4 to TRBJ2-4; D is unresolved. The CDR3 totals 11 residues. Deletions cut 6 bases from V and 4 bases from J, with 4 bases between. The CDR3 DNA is TGTGCCAGCAGCAAAAAAAACATTCAGTACTTC. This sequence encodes CASSKKNIQYF.

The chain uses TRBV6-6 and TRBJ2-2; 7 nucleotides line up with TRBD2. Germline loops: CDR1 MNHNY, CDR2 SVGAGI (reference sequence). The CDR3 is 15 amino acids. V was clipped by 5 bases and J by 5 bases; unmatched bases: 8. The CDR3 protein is CASSGLGAGTGELFF. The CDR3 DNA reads TGTGCCAGCAGTGGTTTAGGAGCGGGAACCGGGGAGCTGTTTTTT.

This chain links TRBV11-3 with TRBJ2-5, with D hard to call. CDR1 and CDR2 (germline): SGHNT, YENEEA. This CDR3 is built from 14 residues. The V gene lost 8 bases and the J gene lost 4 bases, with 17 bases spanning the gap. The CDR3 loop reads CASAFPRVVETQYF. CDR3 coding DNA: TGTGCCAGCGCCTTTCCACGTGTCGTAGAGACCCAGTACTTC.

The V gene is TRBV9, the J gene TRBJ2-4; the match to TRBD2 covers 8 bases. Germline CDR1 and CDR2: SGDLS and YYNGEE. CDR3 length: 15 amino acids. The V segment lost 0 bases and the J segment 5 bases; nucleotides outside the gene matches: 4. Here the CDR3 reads CASSVGGSGENIQYF. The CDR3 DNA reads TGTGCCAGCAGCGTAGGGGGTAGCGGGGAAAACATTCAGTACTTC.